Presented here are 20 T cell receptor beta chains from one specimen sequenced in a study of T cell responses to AZD1222 COVID-19 vaccine. Produced via immunoSEQ multiplex PCR; TCRdb's table is partial and in-frame only. The data show 120,000 to 150,000 clones, under 95% seen once. The material was peripheral blood, obtained on day 0 of AZD1222 vaccination. The receptor source for this set is an adult in good health.

The J gene is TRBJ2-7, the V gene TRBV5-6; D remains unclear. Germline CDR1 reads SGHDT; CDR2 reads YYEEEE. The CDR3 totals 14 residues. V lost 5 bases and J lost 3, with 15 bases in between. The CDR3 sequence is CASSPTGVYYEQYF. The CDR3 nucleotides are TGTGCCAGCAGTCCGACGGGCGTTTACTACGAGCAGTACTTC.

V gene TRBV5-1 combines with J gene TRBJ1-4, with TRBD1 identical over 8 bases. The CDR3 spans 14 residues. Germline values: CDR1 SGHRS, CDR2 YFSETQ. The trim removed 2 bases at V and 8 bases at J, leaving 5 bases unmatched. The chain's CDR3 is CASSFGQGGEKLFF. In nucleotides, the CDR3 is TGCGCCAGCAGCTTCGGACAGGGTGGAGAAAAACTGTTTTTT.

The genes are TRBV4-2 and TRBJ2-5; 8 positions match TRBD2. CDR1 is LGHNA and CDR2 is YNFKEQ in the germline V gene. The trim removed 1 base at V and 5 bases at J, leaving 9 bases unmatched. The CDR3 sequence is 16 residues long. CDR3: CASSQVSSGTGETQYF. CDR3 coding DNA: TGTGCCAGCAGCCAAGTTAGTAGCGGGACGGGGGAGACCCAGTACTTC.

This clone was picked up one time. The chain joins TRBV5-6 to TRBJ1-6; the D is unclear. V lost 1 base to trimming and J lost 0 bases, with 11 bases between them. Per the germline V gene, CDR1 is SGHDT and CDR2 is YYEEEE. The length of the CDR3 is 17 residues. The CDR3 nucleotides are TGTGCCAGCAGCTTGAACGGGAAGGGCTCCTATAATTCACCCCTCCACTTT. Residues: CASSLNGKGSYNSPLHF. Using reference TRBV5-6 and TRBJ1-6 for the parts outside the CDR3, the full variable domain is DAGVTQSPTHLIKTRGQQVTLRCSPKSGHDTVSWYQQALGQGPQFIFQYYEEEERQRGNFPDRFSGHQFPNYSSELNVNALLLGDSALYLCASSLNGKGSYNSPLHFGNGTRLTVT.

The chain couples TRBV5-6 to TRBJ2-7; no definite D call. CDR3 length: 14 residues. Germline V gene data show CDR1 as SGHDT and CDR2 as YYEEEE. Deletions cut 0 bases from V and 2 bases from J, with 9 bases between. For the CDR3, the DNA is TGTGCCAGCAGCTTGGCTGGGCTAGCCTACGAGCAGTACTTC. Protein product: CASSLAGLAYEQYF.

The V call is TRBV24-1, the J call TRBJ2-3; D is unclear. The CDR3 extends over 12 amino acids. Deletions cut 6 bases from V and 5 bases from J, with 8 bases between. The germline V gene has CDR1 KGHDR and CDR2 SFDVKD. This CDR3 reads CATSPSGDTQYF. The DNA of the CDR3 is TGTGCCACCAGTCCTTCCGGAGATACGCAGTATTTT.

This clone came up once. The gene calls are TRBV11-2 and TRBJ1-2; 7 bases are shared with TRBD1. The junction had 7 bases not matched to a gene; V was cut back by 3 bases and J by 0 bases. CDR1 SGHAT and CDR2 FQNNGV come from the germline V gene. The CDR3 is made up of 16 amino acids. The CDR3 bases are TGTGCCAGCAGCTTTAACCGGGACAGTACTAACTATGGCTACACCTTC. It yields the protein CASSFNRDSTNYGYTF. Full variable domain (missing parts from reference TRBV11-2 and TRBJ1-2): EAGVAQSPRYKIIEKRQSVAFWCNPISGHATLYWYQQILGQGPKLLIQFQNNGVVDDSQLPKDRFSAERLKGVDSTLKIQPAKLEDSAVYLCASSFNRDSTNYGYTFGSGTRLTVV.

This clone showed up just once. The chain uses TRBV11-3 and TRBJ2-1; D is possibly TRBD2 (5 bases). The CDR3 is made up of 13 amino acids. CDR1 is SGHNT and CDR2 is YENEEA in the germline V gene. Trimming removed 2 bases from V and 5 bases from J, with 7 bases in between. The CDR3 sequence is CASSLNSDNEQFF. CDR3 nucleotides: TGTGCCAGCAGCTTAAATAGCGACAATGAGCAGTTCTTC.

This chain uses TRBV12-3 or TRBV12-4 with TRBJ2-2; D perhaps matches TRBD1 (5 bases). Trimming cost V 8 bases and J 6 bases, with 13 bases left between them. There are 13 residues in the CDR3. CDR3 bases: TGTGCCAGCGCGACCAGGGATCCCGGGGAGCTGTTTTTT. Translating it yields CASATRDPGELFF.

CDR3 loop: CSVRGGLAGYEQYF. The CDR3 nucleotides are TGCAGCGTCCGCGGAGGGCTAGCGGGCTACGAGCAGTACTTC. The chain combines TRBV29-1 with TRBJ2-7; 8 bases map to TRBD2. This CDR3 comprises 14 residues. Germline CDR1 and CDR2: SQVTM and ANQGSEA. After removal of 6 bases from V and 3 bases from J, the junction contained 10 bases not matched to a gene.

The chain recombines TRBV11-3 with TRBJ1-5; D not certain. V was clipped by 3 bases and J by 3 bases, with 9 bases between them. Germline V gene lookup returns CDR1 SGHNT and CDR2 YENEEA. The CDR3 extends over 14 amino acids. The CDR3 DNA follows: TGTGCCAGCAGCTTGGAGACTGCCAATCAGCCCCAGCATTTT. As protein: CASSLETANQPQHF. The whole variable domain, filled in from reference TRBV11-3 and TRBJ1-5, reads EAGVVQSPRYKIIEKKQPVAFWCNPISGHNTLYWYLQNLGQGPELLIRYENEEAVDDSQLPKDRFSAERLKGVDSTLKIQPAELGDSAVYLCASSLETANQPQHFGDGTRLSIL.

This chain joins TRBV19 and TRBJ2-2; the D gene is possibly TRBD2 (6 bases). The CDR3 sequence is 17 residues long. From germline, CDR1 is LNHDA and CDR2 SQIVND (reference sequence). V shed 2 bases and J shed 6 bases, with 19 bases lying between them. CDR3 in amino acids: CASSITGVSRDAGELFF. The CDR3 nucleotides read TGTGCCAGTAGTATAACGGGAGTTTCAAGAGACGCCGGGGAGCTGTTTTTT.

J is TRBJ1-1 and V is TRBV19; possible D gene TRBD1, 5 bases. Germline V gives CDR1 LNHDA, CDR2 SQIVND (reference sequence). The ends were cut back, 6 bases at V and 3 bases at J, with 14 bases in the middle. The CDR3 runs to 14 residues. CDR3 loop: CASSTRGGDTEAFF. Written as DNA, the CDR3 is TGTGCCAGTAGCACACGGGGGGGAGACACTGAAGCTTTCTTT.

The chain combines TRBV12-5 with TRBJ2-1; D is possibly TRBD2 (7 bases). CDR1 and CDR2 from the germline V gene are LGHNT and FRNRAP. V lost 2 bases, J lost 9 bases, and 17 bases lay in between. The CDR3 loop spans 15 amino acids. Here the CDR3 reads CASGLFGRGAGEQFF. The CDR3 nucleotides read TGTGCTAGTGGTTTGTTCGGTCGGGGGGCCGGTGAGCAGTTCTTC.

The gene calls are TRBV29-1 and TRBJ1-6; D ambiguous. CDR1 is SQVTM, CDR2 ANQGSEA, per germline. The CDR3 consists of 13 residues. Trimming took off 6 bases at V and 5 bases at J, with 11 bases between the two ends. CDR3 in amino acids: CSVMAQNNSPLHF. For the CDR3, the DNA is TGCAGCGTCATGGCACAGAATAATTCACCCCTCCACTTT.

This clone was detected once. V gene TRBV12-3 or TRBV12-4 combines with J gene TRBJ1-1, with D uncertain. The CDR3 runs to 13 residues. Deletions cut 3 bases from V and 3 bases from J, with 8 bases between. The CDR3, as DNA: TGTGCCAGCAGTTTCAGCCCTCACACTGAAGCTTTCTTT. Translated, it gives CASSFSPHTEAFF.

V gene TRBV18 combines with J gene TRBJ2-7; D is ambiguous. Germline CDR1 KGHSH, CDR2 LQKENI. This CDR3 region has 13 residues. The V end was cut by 3 bases, the J end by 7 bases, with 13 bases between. CDR3 sequence: CASSPSLVGEQYF. CDR3 DNA sequence: TGTGCCAGCTCACCTTCCCTGGTTGGGGAGCAGTACTTC.

The rearrangement uses TRBV24-1 and TRBJ2-7, with D hard to call. Germline lookup yields CDR1 KGHDR and CDR2 SFDVKD. With 0 bases removed from V and 5 bases from J, the gap between germline ends came to 1 base. The CDR3 loop spans 11 amino acids. CDR3 amino acids: CATSDLDEQYF. CDR3 sequence (DNA): TGTGCCACCAGTGATTTGGACGAGCAGTACTTC.

V is TRBV5-1 and J is TRBJ2-1, with D unresolved. The V end was cut by 1 base, the J end by 0 bases, with 8 bases between. Germline V CDR1 and CDR2: SGHRS, YFSETQ. This CDR3 has 15 amino acids. The DNA of the CDR3 is TGCGCCAGCAGCTTGACAAGCGCCTCCTACAATGAGCAGTTCTTC. Translating gives CASSLTSASYNEQFF. The entire variable domain, with the rest obtained from reference TRBV5-1 and TRBJ2-1, is as follows: KAGVTQTPRYLIKTRGQQVTLSCSPISGHRSVSWYQQTPGQGLQFLFEYFSETQRNKGNFPGRFSGRQFSNSRSEMNVSTLELGDSALYLCASSLTSASYNEQFFGPGTRLTVL.

The chain uses TRBV7-9 and TRBJ2-7; the D is unclear. The ends were cut back, 4 bases at V and 3 bases at J, with 7 bases in the middle. Germline CDR1 and CDR2: SEHNR and FQNEAQ (reference sequence). The CDR3 spans 12 residues. The CDR3 sequence: CASSSPDYEQYF. CDR3 DNA sequence: TGTGCCAGCAGCTCCCCCGACTACGAGCAGTACTTC.